This T cell receptor (beta chain) was documented in a study of shared clonotypes between healthy human individuals. CDR3 length: 15 amino acids. The germline gives CDR1 SGHRS, CDR2 YFSETQ. Trimming took 1 base from V and 8 from J, leaving 18 bases between them. Original analysis: Quality scores were absent from the junction-only immunoSEQ sequences, so filtering differed. Sequencing used immunoSEQ multiplex PCR; TCRdb keeps in-frame clones, though not all of them. V and J calls and clone size are copied from that table; D and trimming were computed from the DNA. The sample holds under 650,000 clones, about 96% seen once.

The receptor's source is a young woman in good health. Material for sequencing was naive CD4+ T cells sorted from blood. Indicated subset: CD45RA+ positively selected. The J gene is TRBJ1-1, the V gene TRBV5-1; no firm D call. The CDR3 DNA sequence: TGCGCCAGCAGCTTGAGTCGTACCGCGGAGAGGGAAGCTTTCTTT. This codes for CASSLSRTAEREAFF.